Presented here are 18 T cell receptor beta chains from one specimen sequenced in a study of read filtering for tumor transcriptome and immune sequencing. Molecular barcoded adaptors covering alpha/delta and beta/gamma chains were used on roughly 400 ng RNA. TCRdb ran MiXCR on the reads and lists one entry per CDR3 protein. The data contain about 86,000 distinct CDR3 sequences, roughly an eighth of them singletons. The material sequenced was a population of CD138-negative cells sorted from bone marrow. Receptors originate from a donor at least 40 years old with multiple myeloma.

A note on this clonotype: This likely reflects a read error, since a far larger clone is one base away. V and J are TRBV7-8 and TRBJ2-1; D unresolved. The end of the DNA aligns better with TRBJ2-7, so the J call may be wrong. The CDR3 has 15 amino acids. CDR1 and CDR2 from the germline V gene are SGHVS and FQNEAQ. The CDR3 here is CASSLGGTPGNEQYF. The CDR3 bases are TGTGCCAGCAGCTTGGGTGGAACCCCTGGGAATGAGCAGTACTTC.

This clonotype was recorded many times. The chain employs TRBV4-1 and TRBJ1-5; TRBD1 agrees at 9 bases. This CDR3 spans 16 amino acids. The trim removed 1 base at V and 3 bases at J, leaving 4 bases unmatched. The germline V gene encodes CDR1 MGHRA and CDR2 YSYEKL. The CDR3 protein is CASSQANRGLNQPQHF. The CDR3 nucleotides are TGCGCCAGCAGCCAAGCAAACAGGGGGCTCAATCAGCCCCAGCATTTT.

CDR3 region: CASSPSQDEQYF. The CDR3 nucleotides read TGTGCCAGCAGTCCCTCCCAGGACGAGCAGTACTTC. The rearrangement links TRBV28 to TRBJ2-7, with D uncertain. Per the germline V gene, CDR1 is MDHEN and CDR2 is SYDVKM. The CDR3 sequence is 12 residues long. Trimming took off 5 bases at V and 5 bases at J, with 10 bases between the two ends.

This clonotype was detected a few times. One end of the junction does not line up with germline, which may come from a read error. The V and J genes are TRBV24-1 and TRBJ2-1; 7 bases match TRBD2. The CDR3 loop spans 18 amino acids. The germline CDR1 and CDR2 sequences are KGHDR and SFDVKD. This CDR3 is CATSDFGGRVVVCSEQLF. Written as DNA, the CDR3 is TGTGCCACCAGTGATTTCGGCGGGAGAGTTGTTGTGTGCAGTGAGCAGTTATTC.

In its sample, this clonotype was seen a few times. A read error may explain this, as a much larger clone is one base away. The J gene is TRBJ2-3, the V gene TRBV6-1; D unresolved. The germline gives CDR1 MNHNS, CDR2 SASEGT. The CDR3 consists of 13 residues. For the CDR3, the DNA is TGTGCCGGCAGTTACCGGAGCACAGATACGCAGTATTTT. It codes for CAGSYRSTDTQYF.

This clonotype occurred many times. The CDR3 sequence is CASTSFAPYNEQFF. CDR3 nucleotides: TGTGCCAGCACCTCCTTTGCCCCCTACAATGAGCAGTTCTTC. This chain connects TRBV6-2 or TRBV6-3 to TRBJ2-1; D gene ambiguous. CDR1 is MNHEY, CDR2 SVGEGT, per germline. CDR3 length equals 14 residues. Trimming pared 7 bases from V and 2 bases from J, leaving 12 bases between.

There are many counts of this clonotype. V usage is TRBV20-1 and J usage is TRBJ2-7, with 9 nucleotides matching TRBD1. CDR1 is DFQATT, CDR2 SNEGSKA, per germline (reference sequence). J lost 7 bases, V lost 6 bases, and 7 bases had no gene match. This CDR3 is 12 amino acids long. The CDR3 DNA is TGCAGTGCCACACAGGGGGCGAGAGAGCAGTACTTC. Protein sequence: CSATQGAREQYF.

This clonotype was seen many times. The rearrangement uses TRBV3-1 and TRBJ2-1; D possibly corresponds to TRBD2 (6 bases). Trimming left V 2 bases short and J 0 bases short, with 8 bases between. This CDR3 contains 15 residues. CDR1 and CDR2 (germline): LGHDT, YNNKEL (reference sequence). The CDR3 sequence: CASSQRDSSYNEQFF. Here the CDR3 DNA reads TGTGCCAGCAGCCAACGGGACTCCTCCTACAATGAGCAGTTCTTC.

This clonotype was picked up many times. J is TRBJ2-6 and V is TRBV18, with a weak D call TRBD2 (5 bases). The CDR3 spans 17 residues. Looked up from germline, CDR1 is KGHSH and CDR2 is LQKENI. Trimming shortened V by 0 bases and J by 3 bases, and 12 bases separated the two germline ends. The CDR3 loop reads CASSPPLGNGGANVLTF. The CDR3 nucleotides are TGTGCCAGCTCACCACCGCTCGGGAACGGTGGGGCCAACGTCCTGACTTTC.

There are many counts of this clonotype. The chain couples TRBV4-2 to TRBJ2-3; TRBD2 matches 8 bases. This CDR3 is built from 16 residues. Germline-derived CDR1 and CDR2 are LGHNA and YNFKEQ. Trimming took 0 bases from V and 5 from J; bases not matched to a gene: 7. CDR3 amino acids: CASSQDGSGRGDTQYF. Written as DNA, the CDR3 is TGTGCCAGCAGCCAAGATGGGAGCGGGAGAGGAGATACGCAGTATTTT.

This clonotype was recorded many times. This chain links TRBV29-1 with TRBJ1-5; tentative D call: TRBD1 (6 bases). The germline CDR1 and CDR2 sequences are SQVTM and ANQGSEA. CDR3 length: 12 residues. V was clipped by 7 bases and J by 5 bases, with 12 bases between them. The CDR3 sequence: CSAKAGDQPQHF. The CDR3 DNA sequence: TGCAGCGCCAAAGCAGGGGATCAGCCCCAGCATTTT.

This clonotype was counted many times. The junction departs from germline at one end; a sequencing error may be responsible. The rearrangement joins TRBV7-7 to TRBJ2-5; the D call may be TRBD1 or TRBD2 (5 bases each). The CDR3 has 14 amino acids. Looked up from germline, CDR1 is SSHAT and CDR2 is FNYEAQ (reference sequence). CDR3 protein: CASSPYGAWETQYF. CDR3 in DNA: TGTGCTAGCAGCCCATACGGGGCGTGGGAGACCCAGTACTTC.

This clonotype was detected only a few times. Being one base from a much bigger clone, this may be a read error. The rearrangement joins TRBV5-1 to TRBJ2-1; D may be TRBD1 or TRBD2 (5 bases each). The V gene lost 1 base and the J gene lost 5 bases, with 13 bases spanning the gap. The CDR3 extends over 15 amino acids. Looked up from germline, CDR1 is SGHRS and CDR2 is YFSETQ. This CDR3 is CASSLSGVGHNEQFF. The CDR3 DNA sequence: TGCGCCAGCAGCTTGTCAGGAGTGGGACACAATGAGCAGTTCTTC.

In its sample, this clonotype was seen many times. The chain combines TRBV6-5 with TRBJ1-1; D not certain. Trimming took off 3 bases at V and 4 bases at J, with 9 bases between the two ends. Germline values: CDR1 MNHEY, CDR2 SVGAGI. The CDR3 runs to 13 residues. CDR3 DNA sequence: TGTGCCAGCAGTTATTTCGGATCCACTGAAGCTTTCTTT. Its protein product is CASSYFGSTEAFF.

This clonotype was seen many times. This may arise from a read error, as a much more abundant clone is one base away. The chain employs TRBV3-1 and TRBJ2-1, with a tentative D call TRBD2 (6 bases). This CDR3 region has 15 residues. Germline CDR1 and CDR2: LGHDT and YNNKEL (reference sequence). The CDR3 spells CASSQETGSYNVQFF. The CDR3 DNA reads TGTGCCAGCAGCCAAGAAACCGGGAGCTACAATGTGCAGTTCTTC.

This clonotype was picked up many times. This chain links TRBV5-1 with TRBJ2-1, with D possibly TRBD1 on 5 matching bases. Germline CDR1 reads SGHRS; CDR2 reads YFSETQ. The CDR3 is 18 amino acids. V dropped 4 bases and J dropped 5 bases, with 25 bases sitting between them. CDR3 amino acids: CASSPVARRGRVHNEQFF. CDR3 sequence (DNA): TGCGCCAGCAGCCCCGTGGCGCGTAGGGGCAGGGTCCACAATGAGCAGTTCTTC. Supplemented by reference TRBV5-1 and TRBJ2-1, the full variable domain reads KAGVTQTPRYLIKTRGQQVTLSCSPISGHRSVSWYQQTPGQGLQFLFEYFSETQRNKGNFPGRFSGRQFSNSRSEMNVSTLELGDSALYLCASSPVARRGRVHNEQFFGPGTRLTVL.

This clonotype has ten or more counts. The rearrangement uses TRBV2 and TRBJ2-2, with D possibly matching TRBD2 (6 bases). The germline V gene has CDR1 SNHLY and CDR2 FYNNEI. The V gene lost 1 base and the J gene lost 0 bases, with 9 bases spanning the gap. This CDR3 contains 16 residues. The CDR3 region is CASSEVASANTGELFF. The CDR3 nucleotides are TGTGCCAGCAGTGAAGTGGCTAGCGCGAACACCGGGGAGCTGTTTTTT.

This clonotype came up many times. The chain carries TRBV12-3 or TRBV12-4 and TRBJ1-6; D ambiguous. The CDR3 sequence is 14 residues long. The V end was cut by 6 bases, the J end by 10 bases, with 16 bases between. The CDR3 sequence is CASSSHGVGSPLHF. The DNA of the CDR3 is TGTGCCAGCAGCTCTCACGGGGTAGGCTCACCCCTCCACTTT.